The T cell receptor beta chain described here comes from a study of blood T cell repertoires in COVID-19. About the research overall: Material from acute and convalescent COVID-19 was sourced from the United States, Italy and Spain.

In the authors' methods: How many nucleated cells were present was estimated from reference gene primer amplification. Using immunoSEQ multiplex PCR, the repertoire was profiled, and TCRdb retains in-frame clones only, with some absent. V and J calls and clone size follow that table, whereas D and trimming were derived from the DNA. In the table there are around 40,000 clones, 92% of which are singletons. Germline-derived CDR1 and CDR2 are LGHDT and YNNKEL (reference sequence). The V end was cut by 1 base, the J end by 6 bases, with 13 bases between. The length of the CDR3 is 15 residues. The chain couples TRBV3-1 (or the pseudogene TRBV3-2) to TRBJ1-5; D is perhaps TRBD1 (6 bases). The sample was peripheral blood. The TCR sequence derives from a human donor in a cohort sampled during active COVID-19. Written as DNA, the CDR3 is TGTGCCAGCAGCCAAGGGCAGGGGATTGGTCAGCCCCAGCATTTT. Amino acids: CASSQGQGIGQPQHF.